The source of this TCR beta chain is a study of graft-versus-host responses after intestinal transplantation. Study-wide context: Each transplant was multivisceral, liver-intestinal, or isolated intestinal. For 3 to 4 years after anti-thymocyte globulin induction, all recipients took tacrolimus and steroids.

Study-level results: Allografts carried high graft-versus-host to host-versus-graft clonal ratios in patients having graft-donor T cell macrochimerism.

J was trimmed by 2 bases and V by 7 bases; bases with no gene match: 6. The CDR3 totals 14 residues. CDR1 and CDR2 (germline): MNHEY, SMNVEV (reference sequence). Remarks on this clone: Its antigen is not identified.

The data were produced by immunoSEQ multiplex PCR, yet TCRdb's version contains in-frame clones alone and is incomplete. The table records under 90,000 clones, about 90% of them present only once. The TCR comes from a human patient who received an intestinal transplant, so some T cells may come from the graft donor. The chain has TRBV27 and TRBJ2-3; the match to TRBD1 covers 7 bases. Sequenced here: PBMCs, sampled 98 days after intestinal transplantation. CDR3 in DNA: TGTGCCAGCACATCGGGACAGATCACAGATACGCAGTATTTT. It encodes CASTSGQITDTQYF.